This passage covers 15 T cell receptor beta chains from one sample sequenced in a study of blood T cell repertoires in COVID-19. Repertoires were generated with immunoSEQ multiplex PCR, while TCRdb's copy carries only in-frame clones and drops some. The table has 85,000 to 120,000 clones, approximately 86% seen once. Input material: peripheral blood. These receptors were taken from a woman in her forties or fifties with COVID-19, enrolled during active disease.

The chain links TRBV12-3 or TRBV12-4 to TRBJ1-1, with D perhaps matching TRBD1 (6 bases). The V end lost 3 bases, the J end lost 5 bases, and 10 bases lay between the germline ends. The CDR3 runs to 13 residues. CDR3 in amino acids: CASSLGHFTEAFF. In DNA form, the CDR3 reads TGTGCCAGCAGTTTGGGACATTTTACTGAAGCTTTCTTT.

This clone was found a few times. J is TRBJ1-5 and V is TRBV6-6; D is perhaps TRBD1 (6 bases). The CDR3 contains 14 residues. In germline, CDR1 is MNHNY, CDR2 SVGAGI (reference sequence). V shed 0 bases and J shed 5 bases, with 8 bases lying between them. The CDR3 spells CASSYSAGDQPQHF. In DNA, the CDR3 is TGTGCCAGCAGTTACTCGGCAGGGGATCAGCCCCAGCATTTT.

Written as DNA, the CDR3 is TGTGCCAGCAGCTCCGAGGGGGGGCTAAAGAAGGTGGATACGCAGTATTTT. Translation gives CASSSEGGLKKVDTQYF. The V call is TRBV7-2, the J call TRBJ2-3; TRBD2 is a possible D gene (7 bases). Germline V gene data show CDR1 as SGHTA and CDR2 as FQGNSA. The CDR3 has 17 amino acids. V lost 4 bases and J 6 bases, leaving 23 bases between the germline ends.

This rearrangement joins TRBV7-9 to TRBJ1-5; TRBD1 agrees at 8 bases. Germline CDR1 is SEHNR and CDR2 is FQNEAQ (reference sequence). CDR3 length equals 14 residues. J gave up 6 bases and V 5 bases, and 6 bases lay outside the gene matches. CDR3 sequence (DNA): TGTGCCAGCAGCCAGGACAGGGATGGTCAGCCCCAGCATTTT. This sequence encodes CASSQDRDGQPQHF. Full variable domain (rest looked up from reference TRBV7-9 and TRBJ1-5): DTGVSQNPRHKITKRGQNVTFRCDPISEHNRLYWYRQTLGQGPEFLTYFQNEAQLEKSRLLSDRFSAERPKGSFSTLEIQRTEQGDSAMYLCASSQDRDGQPQHFGDGTRLSIL.

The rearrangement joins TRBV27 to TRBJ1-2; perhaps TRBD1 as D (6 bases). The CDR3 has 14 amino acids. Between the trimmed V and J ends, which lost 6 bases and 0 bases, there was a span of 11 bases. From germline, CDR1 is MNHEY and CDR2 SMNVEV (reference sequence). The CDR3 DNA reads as TGTGCCAGCAGCCTGACAGGATCTAACTATGGCTACACCTTC. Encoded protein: CASSLTGSNYGYTF.

The CDR3 spells CAWNTGTGNEKLFF. The CDR3 DNA sequence: TGTGCCTGGAACACCGGGACAGGGAATGAAAAACTGTTTTTT. V and J are TRBV30 and TRBJ1-4; TRBD1 agrees at 9 bases. This CDR3 is 14 amino acids long. V lost 4 bases, J lost 5 bases, and 5 bases stayed unmatched. CDR1 and CDR2 (germline): GTSNPN, SVGIG (reference sequence).

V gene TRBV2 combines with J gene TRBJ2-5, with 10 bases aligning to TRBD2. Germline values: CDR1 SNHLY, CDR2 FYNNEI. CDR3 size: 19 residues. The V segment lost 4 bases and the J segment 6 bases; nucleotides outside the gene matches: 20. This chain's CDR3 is CASSGHPWIPTSGQKTQYF. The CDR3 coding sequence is TGTGCCAGCAGTGGTCACCCGTGGATCCCGACTAGCGGGCAAAAGACCCAGTACTTC.

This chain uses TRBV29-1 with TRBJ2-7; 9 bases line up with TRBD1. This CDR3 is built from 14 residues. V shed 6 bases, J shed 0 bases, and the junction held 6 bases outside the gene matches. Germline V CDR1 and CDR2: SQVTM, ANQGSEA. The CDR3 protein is CSVTGTGNSYEQYF. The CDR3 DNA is TGCAGCGTAACCGGGACAGGGAACTCCTACGAGCAGTACTTC.

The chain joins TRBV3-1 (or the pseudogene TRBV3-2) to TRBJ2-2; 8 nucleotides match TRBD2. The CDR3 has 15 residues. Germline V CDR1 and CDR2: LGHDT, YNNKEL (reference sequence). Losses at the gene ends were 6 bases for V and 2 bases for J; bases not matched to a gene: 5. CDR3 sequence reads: CASSPRGGNTGELFF. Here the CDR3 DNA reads TGTGCCAGCAGTCCCCGGGGGGGAAACACCGGGGAGCTGTTTTTT.

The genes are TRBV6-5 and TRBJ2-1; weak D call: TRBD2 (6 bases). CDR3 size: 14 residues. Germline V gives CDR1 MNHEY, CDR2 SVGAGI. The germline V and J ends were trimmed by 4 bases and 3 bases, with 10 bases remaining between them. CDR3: CASSFGTDYNEQFF. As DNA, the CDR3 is TGTGCCAGCAGTTTCGGGACTGACTACAATGAGCAGTTCTTC.

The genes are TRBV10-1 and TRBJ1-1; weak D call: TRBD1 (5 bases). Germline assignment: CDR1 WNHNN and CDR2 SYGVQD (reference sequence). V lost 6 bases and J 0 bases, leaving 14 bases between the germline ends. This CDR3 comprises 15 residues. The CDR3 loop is CASRAGDGLNTEAFF. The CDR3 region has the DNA TGCGCCAGCAGGGCGGGGGACGGGTTGAACACTGAAGCTTTCTTT.

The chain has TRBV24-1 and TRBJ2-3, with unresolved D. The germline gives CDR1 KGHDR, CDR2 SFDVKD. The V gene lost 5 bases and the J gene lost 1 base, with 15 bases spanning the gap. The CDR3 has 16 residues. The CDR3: CATSAPAGSRTDTQYF. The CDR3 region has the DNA TGTGCCACCAGTGCCCCGGCCGGGTCCCGCACAGATACGCAGTATTTT.

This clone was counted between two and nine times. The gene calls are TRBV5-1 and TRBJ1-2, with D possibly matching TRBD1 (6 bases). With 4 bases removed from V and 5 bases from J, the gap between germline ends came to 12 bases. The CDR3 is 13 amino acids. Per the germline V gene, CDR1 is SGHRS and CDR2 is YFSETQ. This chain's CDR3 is CASSPGDKYGYTF. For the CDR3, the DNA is TGCGCCAGCAGCCCCGGGGACAAATATGGCTACACCTTC.

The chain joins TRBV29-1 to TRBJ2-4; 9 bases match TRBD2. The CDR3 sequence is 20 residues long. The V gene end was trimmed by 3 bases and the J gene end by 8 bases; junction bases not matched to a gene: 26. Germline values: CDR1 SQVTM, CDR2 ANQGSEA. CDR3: CSVDGDGVVKGGSGGDIQYF. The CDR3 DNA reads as TGCAGCGTTGACGGCGATGGGGTTGTTAAGGGGGGTAGCGGGGGAGACATTCAGTACTTC.

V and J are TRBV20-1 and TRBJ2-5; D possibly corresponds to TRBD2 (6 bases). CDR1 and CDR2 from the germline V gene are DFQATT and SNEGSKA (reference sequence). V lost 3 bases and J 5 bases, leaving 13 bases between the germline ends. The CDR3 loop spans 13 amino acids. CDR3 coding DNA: TGCAGTGCTAGTTTACTAGCTTGGGAGACCCAGTACTTC. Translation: CSASLLAWETQYF.